This T cell receptor beta chain is from a study of PD-L1 blockade in urothelial cancer. This CDR3 has 16 residues. The germline CDR1 and CDR2 sequences are SEHNR and FQNEAQ (reference sequence). The V and J ends lost 5 bases and 2 bases respectively, with 17 bases between them. Here immunoSEQ multiplex PCR was the method, and the copy in TCRdb shows in-frame clones only, minus some. The sample holds 70,000 or so clones, about 89% seen once. The TCR originated in a man between 60 and 70 years old with urothelial cancer. The gene calls are TRBV7-9 and TRBJ2-3; tentatively, D is TRBD1 (6 bases). The sequences come from PBMCs, collected around atezolizumab (anti-PD-L1) treatment. CDR3 coding DNA: TGTGCCAGCAGCCAACCCCGGGACACCGTCACAGATACGCAGTATTTT. Residues: CASSQPRDTVTDTQYF.